This T cell receptor (beta chain) was sequenced during a study of T cell changes during pregnancy in multiple sclerosis (dated by TCRdb to the late 2010s). In the study overall: The study examined how the T cell repertoire changed over the course of pregnancy in women with multiple sclerosis.

Regarding this clone: Which antigen it targets is not known. The junction does not match germline at one end; this may be a read error.

Libraries were constructed by the immunoSEQ multiplex PCR assay. Entries here come from immuneACCESS through TCRdb and include only in-frame sequences with V and J called. Some clones fail to appear in such tables; in the studies checked, an unresolved V gene covers under half of the shortfall, and the cause of the remainder is unknown. The sample yields fewer than 50,000 clones; approximately 90% were counted once. The ten largest clones capture 0.65% to 0.85% of the sample. CDR1 is given as DFQATT and CDR2 as SNEGSKA, both from the germline V gene (reference sequence). The CDR3 holds 11 amino acids from the cysteine to the phenylalanine. The kept DNA is CDR3 alone, 33 bases in frame from the first base.

Here the sequenced sample was CD4+ T cells from peripheral blood mononuclear cells, taken in the second trimester of pregnancy. The source is a female donor in good health, enrolled as a control in a pregnancy study. This receptor chain uses TRBV20-1 and TRBJ1-2; too little of a D gene remains to name it. The CDR3 region has the sequence CSARKSFGHTF. The DNA sequence follows: TGCAGTGCTAGAAAGTCATTTGGCCACACCTTC.